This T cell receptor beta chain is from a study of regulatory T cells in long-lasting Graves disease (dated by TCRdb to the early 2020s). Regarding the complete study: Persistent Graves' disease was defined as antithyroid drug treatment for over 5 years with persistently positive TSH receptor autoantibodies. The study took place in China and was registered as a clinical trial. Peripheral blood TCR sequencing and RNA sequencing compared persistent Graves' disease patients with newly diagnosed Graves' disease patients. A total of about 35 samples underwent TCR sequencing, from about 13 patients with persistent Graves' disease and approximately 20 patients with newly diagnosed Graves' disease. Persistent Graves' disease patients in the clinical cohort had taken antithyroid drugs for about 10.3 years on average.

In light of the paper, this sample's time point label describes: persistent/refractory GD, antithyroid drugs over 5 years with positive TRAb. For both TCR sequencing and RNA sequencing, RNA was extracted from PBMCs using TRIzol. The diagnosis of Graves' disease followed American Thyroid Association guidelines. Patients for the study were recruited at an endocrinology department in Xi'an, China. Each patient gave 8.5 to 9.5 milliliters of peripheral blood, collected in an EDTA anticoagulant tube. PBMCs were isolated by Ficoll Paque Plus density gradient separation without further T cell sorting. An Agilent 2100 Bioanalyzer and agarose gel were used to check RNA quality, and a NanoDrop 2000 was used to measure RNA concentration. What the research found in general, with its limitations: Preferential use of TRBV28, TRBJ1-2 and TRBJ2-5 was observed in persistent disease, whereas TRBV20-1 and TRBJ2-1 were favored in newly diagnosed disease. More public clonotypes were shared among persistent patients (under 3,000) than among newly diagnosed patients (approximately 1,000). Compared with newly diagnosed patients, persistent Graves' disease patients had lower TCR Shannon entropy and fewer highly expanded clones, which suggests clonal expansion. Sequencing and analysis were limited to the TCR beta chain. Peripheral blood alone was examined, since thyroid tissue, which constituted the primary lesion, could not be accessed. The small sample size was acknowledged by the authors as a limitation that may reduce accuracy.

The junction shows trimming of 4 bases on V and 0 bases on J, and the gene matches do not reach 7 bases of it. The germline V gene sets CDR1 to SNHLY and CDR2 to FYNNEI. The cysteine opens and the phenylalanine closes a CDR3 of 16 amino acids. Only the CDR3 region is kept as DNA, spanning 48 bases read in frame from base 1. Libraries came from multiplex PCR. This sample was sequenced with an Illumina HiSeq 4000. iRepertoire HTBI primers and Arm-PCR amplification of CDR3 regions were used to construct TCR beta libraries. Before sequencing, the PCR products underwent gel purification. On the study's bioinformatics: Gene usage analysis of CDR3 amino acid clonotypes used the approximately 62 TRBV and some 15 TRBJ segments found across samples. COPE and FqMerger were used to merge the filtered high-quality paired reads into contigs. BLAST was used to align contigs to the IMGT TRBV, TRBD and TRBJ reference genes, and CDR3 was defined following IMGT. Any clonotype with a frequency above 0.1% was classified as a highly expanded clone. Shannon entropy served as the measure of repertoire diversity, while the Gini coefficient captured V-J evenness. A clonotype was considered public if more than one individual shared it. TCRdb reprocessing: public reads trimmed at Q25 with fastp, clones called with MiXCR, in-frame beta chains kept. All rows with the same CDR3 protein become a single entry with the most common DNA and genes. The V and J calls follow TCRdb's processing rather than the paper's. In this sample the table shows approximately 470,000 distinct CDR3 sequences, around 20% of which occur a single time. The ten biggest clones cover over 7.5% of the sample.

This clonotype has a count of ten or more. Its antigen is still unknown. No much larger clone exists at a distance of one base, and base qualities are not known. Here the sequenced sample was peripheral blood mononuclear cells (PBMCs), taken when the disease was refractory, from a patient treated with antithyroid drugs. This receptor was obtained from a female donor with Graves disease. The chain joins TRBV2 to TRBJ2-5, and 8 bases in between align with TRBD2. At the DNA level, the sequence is TGTGCCAGCAGTGGCACTAGCGGCCCGTACCAAGAGACCCAGTACTTC. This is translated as CASSGTSGPYQETQYF.